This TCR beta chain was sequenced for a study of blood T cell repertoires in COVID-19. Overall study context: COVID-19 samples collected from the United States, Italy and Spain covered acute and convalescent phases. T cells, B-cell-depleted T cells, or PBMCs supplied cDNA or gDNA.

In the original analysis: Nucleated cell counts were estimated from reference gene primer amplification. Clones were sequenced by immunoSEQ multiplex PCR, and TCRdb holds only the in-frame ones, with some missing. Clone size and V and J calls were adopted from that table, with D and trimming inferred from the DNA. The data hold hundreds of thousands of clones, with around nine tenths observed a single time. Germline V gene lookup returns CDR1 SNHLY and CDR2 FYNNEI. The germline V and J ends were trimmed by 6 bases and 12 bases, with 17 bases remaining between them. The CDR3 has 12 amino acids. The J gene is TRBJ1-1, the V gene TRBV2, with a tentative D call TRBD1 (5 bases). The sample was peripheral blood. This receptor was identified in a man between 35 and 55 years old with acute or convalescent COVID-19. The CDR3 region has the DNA TGTGCCAGCAGCGCCGAGGACATGGTAACTTTCTTT. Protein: CASSAEDMVTFF.